This T cell receptor (beta chain) was observed in a study of cytomegalovirus exposure and HLA in healthy donors (dated by TCRdb to 2016 to 2017). With regard to the full study: According to a later analysis, one platform produced both the 110 or so validation repertoires and the approximately 600 repertoires of the first cohort. The study aimed to test whether signatures of past pathogen exposure could be identified by cataloging public T cell receptors. To predict cytomegalovirus infection status, the study combined high-throughput TCR immunosequencing, statistical association of individual TCRs with disease status, and machine learning. Besides the first cohort of 500 to 700 subjects, a separate validation cohort made up of 120 different subjects was used. Broader findings and caveats from the paper: A later analysis had no HLA typing for the validation cohort, so co-occurrence there was scored across all 110 or so repertoires. A total of roughly 160 TCR beta chains were listed by the study as associated with cytomegalovirus. Of the cluster scores, roughly 95% were above 0 in a later analysis, which found that TCRs clustered in the first cohort also tended to co-occur in the 95 to 150 validation repertoires. Across donors, most TCR sequences were observed very rarely, whereas some public TCRs were present in many individuals. It was suggested by the authors that the approach could potentially be generalized to other disease states and immunological phenotypes. In both the original and validation cohorts, the classifier was reported to diagnose cytomegalovirus status with high specificity and sensitivity. In vitro tests confirmed that a few of the cytomegalovirus-associated TCR beta chains recognize cytomegalovirus antigens.

V is trimmed back by 2 bases and J by 1 base, and the junction contains 3 bases that no gene match accounts for. CDR1 and CDR2 (LGHNA, YNFKEQ) derive from the germline V gene. The CDR3 has 17 amino acids, counting the end cysteine and phenylalanine. The kept DNA is CDR3 alone, 51 bases in frame from the first base. The donors belonged to the validation cohort of approximately 130 subjects, which was separate from the 666-subject first cohort. As for this clone: Its target antigen remains unknown. No much larger clone exists at a distance of one base, and base qualities are not known.

Receptor libraries were prepared by the immunoSEQ multiplex PCR assay. In the source study's methods: A statistical classification framework was developed to diagnose cytomegalovirus status using the catalog of TCR beta chain sequences. Here the immuneACCESS table is served through TCRdb, limited to in-frame sequences with V and J called. Missing clones are a known gap in these copies; in checked studies unresolved V genes cover under half, and the rest lacks a known reason. V and J calls and clone size are those listed in that table; D and trimming were worked out from the DNA. The sample records 95,000 to 150,000 clones, approximately 90% of which are singletons. About 2.1% of the sample goes to the ten largest clones.

The rearrangement combines TRBV4-2 with TRBJ2-3; 13 middle bases align to TRBD2. Sequenced input: PBMCs. The receptor was isolated from a woman aged 18-29 years in good health and CMV-seronegative. The CDR3 is CASSQPGLAGGTDTQYF. The DNA is TGTGCCAGCAGCCAACCAGGACTAGCGGGGGGCACAGATACGCAGTATTTT.